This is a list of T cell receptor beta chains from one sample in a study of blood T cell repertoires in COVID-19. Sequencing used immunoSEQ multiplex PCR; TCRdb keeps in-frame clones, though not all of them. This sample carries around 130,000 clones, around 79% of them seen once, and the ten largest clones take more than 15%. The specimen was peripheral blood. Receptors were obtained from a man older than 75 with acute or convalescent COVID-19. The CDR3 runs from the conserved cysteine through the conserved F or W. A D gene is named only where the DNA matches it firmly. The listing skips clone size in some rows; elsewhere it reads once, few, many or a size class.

CDR3 DNA: TGCGCCAGCAGCTCAACCGGGACAGGGGGCACCGGGGAGCTGTTTTTT; CDR3 protein: CASSSTGTGGTGELFF; J gene: TRBJ2-2; clone size: .; V gene: TRBV5-1; D gene: TRBD1
CDR3 DNA: TGTGCCATCAGTCCCGGGAGAAGCGAAAAAGATACGCAGTATTTT; CDR3 protein: CAISPGRSEKDTQYF; J gene: TRBJ2-3; clone size: .; V gene: TRBV10-3; D gene: .
CDR3 DNA: TGTGCCAGCAGCTTAGATGGGAGTAATGAAAAACTGTTTTTT; CDR3 protein: CASSLDGSNEKLFF; J gene: TRBJ1-4; clone size: .; V gene: TRBV7-9; D gene: .
CDR3 DNA: TGTGCCTGGAGTACGACGGAGGACAGTTTGTCGGTGTTAGGAAACACCATATATTTT; CDR3 protein: CAWSTTEDSLSVLGNTIYF; J gene: TRBJ1-3; clone size: .; V gene: TRBV30; D gene: .
CDR3 DNA: TGTGCCAGCAGTCCGGGACAGATTAGCAATCAGCCCCAGCATTTT; CDR3 protein: CASSPGQISNQPQHF; J gene: TRBJ1-5; clone size: .; V gene: TRBV6-5; D gene: TRBD1
CDR3 DNA: TGCGCCAGCAGCTCGACAGGGGGAATCAGGTACTTC; CDR3 protein: CASSSTGGIRYF; J gene: TRBJ2-7; clone size: .; V gene: TRBV5-1; D gene: TRBD1
CDR3 DNA: TGTGCCATAGCGGGGGGGCCGGAGACCCAGTACTTC; CDR3 protein: CAIAGGPETQYF; J gene: TRBJ2-5; clone size: .; V gene: TRBV10-3; D gene: TRBD2
CDR3 DNA: TGTGCCAGCTCACCACCGACAGTCTATGGCTACACCTTC; CDR3 protein: CASSPPTVYGYTF; J gene: TRBJ1-2; clone size: once; V gene: TRBV18; D gene: .
CDR3 DNA: TGTGCCAGCAGTTCTCCTGGGGCAGTGGCTAACTATGGCTACACCTTC; CDR3 protein: CASSSPGAVANYGYTF; J gene: TRBJ1-2; clone size: .; V gene: TRBV6-6; D gene: .
CDR3 DNA: TGTGCCAGCTCGTCGGGACTAGCGGGTAAGAATGAGCAGTTCTTC; CDR3 protein: CASSSGLAGKNEQFF; J gene: TRBJ2-1; clone size: .; V gene: TRBV18; D gene: TRBD2
CDR3 DNA: TGTGCCAGCAGTGAAGGACAGGTCAGGACTGAAGCTTTCTTT; CDR3 protein: CASSEGQVRTEAFF; J gene: TRBJ1-1; clone size: .; V gene: TRBV6-1; D gene: .
CDR3 DNA: TGTGCCAGCAGTTACCCCACTAGCGGGGTGAGCTCCTACGAGCAGTACTTC; CDR3 protein: CASSYPTSGVSSYEQYF; J gene: TRBJ2-7; clone size: .; V gene: TRBV6-2/TRBV6-3; D gene: TRBD2
CDR3 DNA: TGTGCCAGCAGCAGGGACACTAGCTCTGGAAACACCATATATTTT; CDR3 protein: CASSRDTSSGNTIYF; J gene: TRBJ1-3; clone size: .; V gene: TRBV5-4; D gene: .
CDR3 DNA: TGTGCCAGCAGCCGTAAGACAGACTCTGGAAACACCATATATTTT; CDR3 protein: CASSRKTDSGNTIYF; J gene: TRBJ1-3; clone size: .; V gene: TRBV7-9; D gene: .
CDR3 DNA: TGTGCCAGCAGTGCGACCGGGACTAGCGGGGGAGGTAATGAGCAGTTCTTC; CDR3 protein: CASSATGTSGGGNEQFF; J gene: TRBJ2-1; clone size: .; V gene: TRBV3-1/TRBV3-2; D gene: TRBD2